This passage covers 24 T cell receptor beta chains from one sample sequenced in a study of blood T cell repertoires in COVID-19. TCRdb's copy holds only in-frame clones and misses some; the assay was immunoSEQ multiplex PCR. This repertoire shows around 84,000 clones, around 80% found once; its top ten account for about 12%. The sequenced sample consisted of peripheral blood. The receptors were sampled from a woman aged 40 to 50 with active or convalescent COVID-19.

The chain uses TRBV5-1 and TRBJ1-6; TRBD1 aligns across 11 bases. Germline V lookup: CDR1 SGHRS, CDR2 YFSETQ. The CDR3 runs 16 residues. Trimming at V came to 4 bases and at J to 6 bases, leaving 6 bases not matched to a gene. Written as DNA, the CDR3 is TGCGCCAGCAGCGACTCCGGGACAGGGGGTAATTCACCCCTCCACTTT. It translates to CASSDSGTGGNSPLHF.

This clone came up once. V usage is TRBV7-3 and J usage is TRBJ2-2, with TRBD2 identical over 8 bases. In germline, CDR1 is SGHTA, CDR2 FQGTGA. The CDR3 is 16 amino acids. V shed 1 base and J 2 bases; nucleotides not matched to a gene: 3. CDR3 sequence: CASSLSAGGNTGELFF. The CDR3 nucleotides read TGTGCCAGCAGCTTAAGTGCGGGGGGTAACACCGGGGAGCTGTTTTTT.

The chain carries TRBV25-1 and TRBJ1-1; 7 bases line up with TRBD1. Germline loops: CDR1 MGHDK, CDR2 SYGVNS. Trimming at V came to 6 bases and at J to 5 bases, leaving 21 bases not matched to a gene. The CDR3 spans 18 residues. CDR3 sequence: CASSPMTGKPPGGTEAFF. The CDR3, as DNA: TGTGCCAGCAGCCCGATGACAGGGAAACCCCCTGGAGGAACTGAAGCTTTCTTT.

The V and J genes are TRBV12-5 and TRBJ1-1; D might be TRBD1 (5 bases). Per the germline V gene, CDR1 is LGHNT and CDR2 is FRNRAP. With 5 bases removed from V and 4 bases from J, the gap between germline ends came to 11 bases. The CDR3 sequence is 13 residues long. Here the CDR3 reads CASGPGGGTEAFF. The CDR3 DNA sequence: TGTGCTAGTGGTCCTGGGGGGGGCACTGAAGCTTTCTTT. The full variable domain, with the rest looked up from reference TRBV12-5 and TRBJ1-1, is DARVTQTPRHKVTEMGQEVTMRCQPILGHNTVFWYRQTMMQGLELLAYFRNRAPLDDSGMPKDRFSAEMPDATLATLKIQPSEPRDSAVYFCASGPGGGTEAFFGQGTRLTVV.

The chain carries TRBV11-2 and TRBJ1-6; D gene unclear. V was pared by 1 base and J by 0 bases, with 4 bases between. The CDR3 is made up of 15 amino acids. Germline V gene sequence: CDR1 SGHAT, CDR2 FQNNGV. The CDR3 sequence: CASSLAFSYNSPLHF. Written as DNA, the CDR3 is TGTGCCAGCAGCTTAGCATTCTCCTATAATTCACCCCTCCACTTT.

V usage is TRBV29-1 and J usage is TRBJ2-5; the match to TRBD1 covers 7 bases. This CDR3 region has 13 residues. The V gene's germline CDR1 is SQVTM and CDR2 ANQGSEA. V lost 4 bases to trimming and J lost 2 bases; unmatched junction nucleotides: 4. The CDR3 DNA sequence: TGCAGCGTTGGCAGGGGGAGTCAAGAGACCCAGTACTTC. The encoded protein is CSVGRGSQETQYF. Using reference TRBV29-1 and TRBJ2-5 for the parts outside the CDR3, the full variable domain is SAVISQKPSRDICQRGTSLTIQCQVDSQVTMMFWYRQQPGQSLTLIATANQGSEATYESGFVIDKFPISRPNLTFSTLTVSNMSPEDSSIYLCSVGRGSQETQYFGPGTRLLVL.

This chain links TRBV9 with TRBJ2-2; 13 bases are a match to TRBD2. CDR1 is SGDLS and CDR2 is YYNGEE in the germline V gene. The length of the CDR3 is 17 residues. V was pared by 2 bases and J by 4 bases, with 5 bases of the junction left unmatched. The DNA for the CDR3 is TGTGCCAGCAGCGTCGGACTAGCGGGAGCGAGCACCGGGGAGCTGTTTTTT. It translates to CASSVGLAGASTGELFF.

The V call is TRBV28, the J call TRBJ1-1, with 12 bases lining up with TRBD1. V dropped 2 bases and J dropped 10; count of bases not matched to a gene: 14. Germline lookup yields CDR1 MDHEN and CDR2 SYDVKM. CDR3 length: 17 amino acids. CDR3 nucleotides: TGTGCCAGCAGTTTACCAATGCTGCCGGGACAGGGGGCTCGAGCTTTCTTT. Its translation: CASSLPMLPGQGARAFF.

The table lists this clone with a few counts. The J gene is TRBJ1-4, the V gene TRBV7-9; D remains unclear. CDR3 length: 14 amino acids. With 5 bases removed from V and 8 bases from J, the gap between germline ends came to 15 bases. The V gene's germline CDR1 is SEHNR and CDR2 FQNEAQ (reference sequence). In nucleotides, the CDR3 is TGTGCCAGCAGCCAAGAAAACAGAGAAGAAAAACTGTTTTTT. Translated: CASSQENREEKLFF.

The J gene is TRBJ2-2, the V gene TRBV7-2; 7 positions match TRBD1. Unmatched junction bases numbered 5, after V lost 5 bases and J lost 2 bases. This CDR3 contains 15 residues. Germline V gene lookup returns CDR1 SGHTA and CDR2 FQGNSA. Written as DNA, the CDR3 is TGTGCCAGCAGCCGGGACAGTTCCAACACCGGGGAGCTGTTTTTT. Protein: CASSRDSSNTGELFF.

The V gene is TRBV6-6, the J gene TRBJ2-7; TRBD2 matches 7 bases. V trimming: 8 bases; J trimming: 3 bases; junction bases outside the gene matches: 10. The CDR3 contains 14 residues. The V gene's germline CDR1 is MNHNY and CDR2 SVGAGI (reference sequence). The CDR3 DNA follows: TGTGCCAGCGACGGGGGGTGGACTAGCTACGAGCAGTACTTC. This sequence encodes CASDGGWTSYEQYF.

CDR3 protein: CASSADLAGHHNEQFF. CDR3 in DNA: TGTGCCAGCAGTGCCGATCTAGCGGGCCATCACAATGAGCAGTTCTTC. The rearrangement links TRBV27 to TRBJ2-1, with 8 bases lining up with TRBD2. The length of the CDR3 is 16 residues. V lost 5 bases and J lost 5; bases outside the gene matches: 11. CDR1 is MNHEY, CDR2 SMNVEV, per germline (reference sequence).

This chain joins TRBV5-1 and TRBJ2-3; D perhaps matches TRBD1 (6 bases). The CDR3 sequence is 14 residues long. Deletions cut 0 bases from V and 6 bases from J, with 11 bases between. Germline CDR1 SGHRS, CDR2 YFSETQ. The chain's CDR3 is CASSLGYRDDTQYF. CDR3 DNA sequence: TGCGCCAGCAGCTTGGGTTACAGGGACGATACGCAGTATTTT.

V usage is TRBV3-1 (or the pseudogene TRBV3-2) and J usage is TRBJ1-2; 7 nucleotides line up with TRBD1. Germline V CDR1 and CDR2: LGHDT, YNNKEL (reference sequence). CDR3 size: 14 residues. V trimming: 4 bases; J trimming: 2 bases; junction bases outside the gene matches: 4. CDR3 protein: CASSRDSRNYGYTF. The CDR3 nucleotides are TGTGCCAGCAGCCGGGACAGCAGAAACTATGGCTACACCTTC.

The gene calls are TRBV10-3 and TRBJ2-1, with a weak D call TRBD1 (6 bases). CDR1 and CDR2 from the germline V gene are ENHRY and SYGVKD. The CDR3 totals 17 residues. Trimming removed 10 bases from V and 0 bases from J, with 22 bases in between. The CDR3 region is CATTRSRQGHSYNEQFF. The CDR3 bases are TGTGCCACCACTCGGTCCCGTCAGGGACACTCCTACAATGAGCAGTTCTTC.

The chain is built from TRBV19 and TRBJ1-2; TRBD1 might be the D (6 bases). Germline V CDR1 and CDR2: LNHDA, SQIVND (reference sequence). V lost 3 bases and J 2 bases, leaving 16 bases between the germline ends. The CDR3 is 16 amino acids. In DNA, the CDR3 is TGTGCCAGTAGTATTGATGCAGGGGATGACAACTATGGCTACACCTTC. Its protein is CASSIDAGDDNYGYTF.

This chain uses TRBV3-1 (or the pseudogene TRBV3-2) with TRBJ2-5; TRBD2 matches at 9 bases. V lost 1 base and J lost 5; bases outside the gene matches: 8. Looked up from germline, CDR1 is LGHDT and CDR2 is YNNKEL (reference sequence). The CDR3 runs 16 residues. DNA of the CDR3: TGTGCCAGCAGCCAAGTCCTAGCGGGGATTCGGGAGACCCAGTACTTC. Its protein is CASSQVLAGIRETQYF.

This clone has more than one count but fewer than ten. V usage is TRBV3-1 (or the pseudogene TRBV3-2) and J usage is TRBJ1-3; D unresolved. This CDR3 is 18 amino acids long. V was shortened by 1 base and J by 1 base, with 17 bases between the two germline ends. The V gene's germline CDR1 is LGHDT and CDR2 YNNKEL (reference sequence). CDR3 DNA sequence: TGTGCCAGCAGCCAAGCAGGAGGTAGAAGTTTATCTGGAAACACCATATATTTT. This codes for CASSQAGGRSLSGNTIYF.

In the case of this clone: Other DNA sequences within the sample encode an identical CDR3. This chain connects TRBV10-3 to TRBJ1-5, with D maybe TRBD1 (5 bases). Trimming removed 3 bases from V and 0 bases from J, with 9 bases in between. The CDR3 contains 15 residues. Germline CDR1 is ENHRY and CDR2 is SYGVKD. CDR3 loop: CAISDRGNSNQPQHF. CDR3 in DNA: TGTGCCATCAGTGATCGGGGGAATAGCAATCAGCCCCAGCATTTT.

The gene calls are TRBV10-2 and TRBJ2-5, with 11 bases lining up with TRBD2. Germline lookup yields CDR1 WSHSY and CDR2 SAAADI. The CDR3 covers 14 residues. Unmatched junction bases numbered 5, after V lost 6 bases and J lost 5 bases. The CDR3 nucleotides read TGCGCCAGCAGAACTAGCGGGAGCGGGGAGACCCAGTACTTC. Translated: CASRTSGSGETQYF.

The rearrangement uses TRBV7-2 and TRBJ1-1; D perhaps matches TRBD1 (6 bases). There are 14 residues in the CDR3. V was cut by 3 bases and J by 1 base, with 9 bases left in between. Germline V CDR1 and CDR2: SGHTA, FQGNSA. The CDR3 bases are TGTGCCAGCAGCTTGGGGGGGCGGAACACTGAAGCTTTCTTT. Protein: CASSLGGRNTEAFF.

DNA of the CDR3: TGCGCCAGCAGCTCCGGGGACAGGGGAGGAACTAATGAAAAACTGTTTTTT. Its translation is CASSSGDRGGTNEKLFF. This rearrangement joins TRBV5-1 to TRBJ1-4; 10 bases are shared with TRBD1. Germline V lookup: CDR1 SGHRS, CDR2 YFSETQ. V dropped 3 bases and J dropped 1; count of bases not matched to a gene: 6. The CDR3 spans 17 residues.

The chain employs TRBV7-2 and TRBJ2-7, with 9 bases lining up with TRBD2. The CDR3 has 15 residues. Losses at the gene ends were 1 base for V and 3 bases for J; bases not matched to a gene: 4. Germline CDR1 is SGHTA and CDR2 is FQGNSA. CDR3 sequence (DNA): TGTGCCAGCAGCTTAGATTTGACTAGCGGCTACGAGCAGTACTTC. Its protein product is CASSLDLTSGYEQYF. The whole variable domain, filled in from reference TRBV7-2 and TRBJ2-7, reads GAGVSQSPSNKVTEKGKDVELRCDPISGHTALYWYRQSLGQGLEFLIYFQGNSAPDKSGLPSDRFSAERTGGSVSTLTIQRTQQEDSAVYLCASSLDLTSGYEQYFGPGTRLTVT.

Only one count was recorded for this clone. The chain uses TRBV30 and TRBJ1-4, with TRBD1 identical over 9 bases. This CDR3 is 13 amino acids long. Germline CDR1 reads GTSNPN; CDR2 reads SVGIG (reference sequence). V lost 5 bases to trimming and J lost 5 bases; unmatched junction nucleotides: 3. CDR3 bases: TGTGCCTGGGGACAGGGGCTCAATGAAAAACTGTTTTTT. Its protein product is CAWGQGLNEKLFF. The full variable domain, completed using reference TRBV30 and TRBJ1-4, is SQTIHQWPATLVQPVGSPLSLECTVEGTSNPNLYWYRQAAGRGLQLLFYSVGIGQISSEVPQNLSASRPQDRQFILSSKKLLLSDSGFYLCAWGQGLNEKLFFGSGTQLSVL.